What follows are 10 T cell receptor beta chains derived from one specimen sequenced in a study of regulatory T cells in long-lasting Graves disease. Building the TCR beta libraries relied on iRepertoire HTBI primers, and CDR3 regions underwent Arm-PCR. Each CDR3 protein gets one entry after TCRdb re-called the multiplex PCR reads with MiXCR. The repertoire holds about 470,000 distinct CDR3 sequences, with about 15% as singletons. The time point: newly diagnosed GD, antithyroid drugs for less than 3 months. PBMC-derived RNA was used for the TCR library. The same data also went into a second study, on T cells in Graves' hyperthyroidism and ophthalmopathy.

The specimen was peripheral blood mononuclear cells (PBMCs), collected at new diagnosis, from a patient treated with antithyroid drugs. These TCRs come from a woman in her thirties with Graves disease.

This clonotype was picked up many times. The chain is built from TRBV12-3 or TRBV12-4 and TRBJ2-1; 9 bases are shared with TRBD2. This CDR3 is built from 17 residues. V dropped 5 bases and J dropped 2; count of bases not matched to a gene: 10. The CDR3 loop reads CASSPRTSVKAYNEQFF. CDR3 DNA: TGTGCCAGCAGTCCAAGGACTAGCGTTAAGGCCTACAATGAGCAGTTCTTC.

This clonotype was found a few times. Relative to the germline gene, one junction end is altered; a read error may explain this. The chain uses TRBV15 and TRBJ2-1, with TRBD2 identical over 9 bases. Germline V gene data show CDR1 as LNHNV and CDR2 as YYDKDF (reference sequence). This CDR3 has 16 amino acids. For the CDR3, the DNA is TGTGCCACCGGCAGAGCCCTAGCGGGAACCTACAATGAGCAGTTCTTC. Amino acids: CATGRALAGTYNEQFF. The full variable domain, completed using reference TRBV15 and TRBJ2-1, is DAMVIQNPRYQVTQFGKPVTLSCSQTLNHNVMYWYQQKSSQAPKLLFHYYDKDFNNEADTPDNFQSRRPNTSFCFLDIRSPGLGDTAMYLCATGRALAGTYNEQFFGPGTRLTVL.

The CDR3 is CASRGRDRRNEKLFF. For the CDR3, the DNA is TGTGCCAGCAGGGGTCGGGACAGACGAAATGAAAAACTGTTTTTT. The V call is TRBV2, the J call TRBJ1-4; 7 bases are shared with TRBD1. Trimming removed 6 bases from V and 5 bases from J; junction bases left unmatched: 9. The CDR3 sequence is 15 residues long. Germline CDR1 is SNHLY and CDR2 is FYNNEI.

The genes are TRBV29-1 and TRBJ2-5; the D gene is possibly TRBD1 (6 bases). V was shortened by 4 bases and J by 6 bases, with 12 bases between the two germline ends. Germline CDR1 SQVTM, CDR2 ANQGSEA. There are 12 residues in the CDR3. The CDR3 here is CSVVDRFQTQYF. DNA of the CDR3: TGCAGCGTTGTCGACAGGTTTCAGACCCAGTACTTC.

This clonotype appeared many times. This chain connects TRBV6-5 to TRBJ1-2; no firm D call. The CDR3 has 13 residues. Per germline, CDR1 MNHEY and CDR2 SVGAGI. V was cut by 0 bases and J by 5 bases, with 7 bases left in between. The CDR3 spells CASSYSPDYGYTF. The CDR3 bases are TGTGCCAGCAGTTACTCCCCTGATTATGGCTACACCTTC.

J is TRBJ2-1 and V is TRBV24-1; the D call may be TRBD1 or TRBD2 (5 bases each). V lost 10 bases and J lost 2, with 17 bases in between. Germline values: CDR1 KGHDR, CDR2 SFDVKD. The CDR3 consists of 15 residues. The CDR3, as DNA: TGTGCCACGAACAGACAGAGGGGACCCTACAATGAGCAGTTCTTC. Amino acids: CATNRQRGPYNEQFF.

This clonotype turned up a few times. V is TRBV25-1 and J is TRBJ1-1; TRBD1 might be the D (5 bases). V dropped 2 bases and J dropped 11 bases, with 9 bases sitting between them. Germline values: CDR1 MGHDK, CDR2 SYGVNS. There are 11 residues in the CDR3. The DNA for the CDR3 is TGTGCCAGCAGTGAAAGGGGCCACGCTTTCTTT. The encoded protein is CASSERGHAFF.

This clonotype was picked up many times. J is TRBJ2-1 and V is TRBV20-1; 14 nucleotides match TRBD2. CDR1 DFQATT and CDR2 SNEGSKA come from the germline V gene (reference sequence). The CDR3 is 15 residues long. J gave up 6 bases and V 6 bases, and 7 bases lay outside the gene matches. Here the CDR3 DNA reads TGCAGTGCAAACAAGGGACTAGCGGGAGTCAATGAGCAGTTCTTC. This sequence encodes CSANKGLAGVNEQFF.

The chain is built from TRBV10-2 and TRBJ2-3; the D gene is possibly TRBD2 (5 bases). The CDR3 consists of 17 residues. Germline V gives CDR1 WSHSY, CDR2 SAAADI. V was clipped by 2 bases and J by 10 bases, with 25 bases between them. CDR3 coding DNA: TGCGCCAGCAGTGAGCCCGGGCTAGCCTCCCTGAGCTCCGCGCAGTATTTT. Translating it yields CASSEPGLASLSSAQYF.

This rearrangement joins TRBV30 to TRBJ2-2; 10 nucleotides line up with TRBD2. In germline, CDR1 is GTSNPN, CDR2 SVGIG (reference sequence). V shed 3 bases, J shed 7 bases, and the junction held 14 bases outside the gene matches. The CDR3 sequence is 17 residues long. CDR3 DNA sequence: TGTGCCTGGAGCCCACCGGGGCTAGCGGGAGCTATCGGGGAGCTGTTTTTT. The encoded protein is CAWSPPGLAGAIGELFF.